Here is one TCR beta chain with its context. Its specificity is not known. This record comes from a study of OX40 agonist ivuxolimab in advanced cancers. Study-wide results and caveats: The study observed clonal expansion of CD4+ and CD8+ blood T cells by week 6 at 0.1 to 3.0 mg/kg.

The CDR3 covers 15 residues. Germline V gene sequence: CDR1 MDHEN, CDR2 SYDVKM. The J segment lost 2 bases and the V segment lost 5 bases, leaving 3 bases of the junction unmatched. TCRdb's copy holds only in-frame clones and misses some; the assay was immunoSEQ multiplex PCR. The table lists around 60,000 clones, approximately 92% of them singletons. The chain employs TRBV28 and TRBJ2-1; TRBD1 matches at 10 bases. The input for sequencing was CD4+ or CD8+ T cells sorted from blood, taken in a trial of the OX40 agonist ivuxolimab. This sequence originates from an adult with an advanced solid tumor such as melanoma, head and neck, liver or kidney cancer. The CDR3 DNA follows: TGTGCCAGCAGTCCGGGACAGGGGCCCTACAATGAGCAGTTCTTC. This sequence encodes CASSPGQGPYNEQFF.